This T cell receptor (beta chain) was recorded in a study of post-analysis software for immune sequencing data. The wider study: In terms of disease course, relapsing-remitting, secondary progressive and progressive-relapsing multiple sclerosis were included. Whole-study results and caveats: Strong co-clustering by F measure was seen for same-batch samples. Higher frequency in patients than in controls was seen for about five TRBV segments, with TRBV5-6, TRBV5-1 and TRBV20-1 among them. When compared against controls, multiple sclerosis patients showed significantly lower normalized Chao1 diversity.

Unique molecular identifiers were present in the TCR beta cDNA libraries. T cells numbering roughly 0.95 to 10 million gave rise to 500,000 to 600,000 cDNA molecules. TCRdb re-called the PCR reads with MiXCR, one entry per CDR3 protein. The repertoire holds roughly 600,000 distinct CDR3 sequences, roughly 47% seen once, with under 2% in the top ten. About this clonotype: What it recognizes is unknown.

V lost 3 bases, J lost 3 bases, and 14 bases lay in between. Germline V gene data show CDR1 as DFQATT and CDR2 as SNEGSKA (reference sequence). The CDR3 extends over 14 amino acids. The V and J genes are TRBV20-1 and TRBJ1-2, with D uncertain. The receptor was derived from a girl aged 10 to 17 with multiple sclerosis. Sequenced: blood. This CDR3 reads CSARNSGRDYGYTF. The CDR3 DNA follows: TGCAGTGCTAGGAACTCGGGCCGAGACTATGGCTACACCTTC.